The rows below give T cell receptor beta chains drawn from one sample of a study of cytomegalovirus exposure and HLA in healthy donors. Using immunoSEQ multiplex PCR, the repertoire was profiled, and TCRdb retains in-frame clones only, with some absent. This table has about 180,000 clones, around 80% appearing once. What was sequenced was PBMCs. Receptor source: a woman aged 45-65 years in good health and CMV-seronegative. Both conserved end residues are part of each CDR3.

v_gene | CDR3aa
TRBV18 | CASSPGRDWELFF
TRBV7-6 | CASSPNQGNQPQHF
TRBV9 | CASSVGRGAKNIQYF
TRBV28 | CASSFSSNPLAGGSYNEQFF
TRBV7-8 | CASSPKTGLNTEAFF
TRBV25-1 | CASSDRLNTGELFF
TRBV7-6 | CASSLRDRRNAPEQYF
TRBV6-6 | CASSYRRGDTQYF
TRBV28 | CASSSSPGLEQYF
TRBV11-3 | CASSPESGRAGEQFF
TRBV27 | CASSFLAENYNEQFF
TRBV9 | CASSVTLGGLWDEQFF
TRBV27 | CASSWEGPYNEQFF
TRBV9 | CASGQDPSYTGELFF
TRBV5-1 | CASSLTSGSYEQYF
TRBV28 | CASRRTFGVGYNEQFF
TRBV10-3 | CAISDQGRGVPEAFF
TRBV5-1 | CASSHGQEGAEAFF
TRBV7-6 | CASSPIRQGYEQYF
TRBV9 | CASSVGLAGINEQFF
TRBV30 | CAWSLGTGLAYEQYF
TRBV6-1 | CASSGRGETEAFF
TRBV9 | CASSVGLVGEQYF
TRBV4-1 | CASSQGPGLAGEQYF
TRBV5-1 | CASSLLDRGGTGELFF
TRBV10-3 | CAISSTGGHLRSSYNEQFF
TRBV7-2 | CASSFGGTETQYF
TRBV23-1 | CASSQSRGRAGNTIYF
TRBV28 | CASSDPGQGAVTQYF
TRBV7-9 | CASSPPATGGGRAFF
TRBV28 | CASLPSGRGYNEQFF
TRBV5-1 | CASSLALQVRDFNEQFF
TRBV12-5 | CASPRLWAHTQYF
TRBV5-1 | CASSLAVLSSTDTQYF
TRBV4-1 | CASSQGGTGAGSGYTF
TRBV13 | CASSLDRTSGKNEQFF
TRBV18 | CASSPGAASTDTQYF
TRBV14 | CASSRIGGVYNEQFF
TRBV7-8 | CASSLATGYGYTF
TRBV7-9 | CASSLSYITTYEQYF
TRBV30 | CAWRRDRGYGYTF
TRBV21-1 | CASSKVGAYCYGYTF